The sequence of this TCR beta chain was determined in a study of early T cells in non-severe SARS-CoV-2 infection (dated by TCRdb to the early 2020s). Context from the whole study: Bulk RNA from unsorted whole blood was used for TCR sequencing, so alpha and beta chains could not be paired. The paper as a whole reports these results and caveats: VDJdb matching was skewed toward anti-spike CD8 responses and likely underestimated virus-specific expansions, missing private and CD4 specificities.

The germline V gene specifies SQVTM as CDR1 and ANQGSEA as CDR2. V is cut by 5 bases and J by 7 bases, and the space between the germline ends is 19 bases. Inclusive of the bounding cysteine and phenylalanine, the CDR3 is 14 residues long. This entry keeps only the CDR3 DNA: 42 bases, framed from base 1. About this clonotype: Which antigen it targets is not known. No base qualities exist here, and no much larger clone lies one base off it.

This was a case-control study nested in a cohort of healthcare workers in London, UK, who had nasopharyngeal swab PCR tests and blood samples taken every week. Healthcare workers were enrolled in the week of the UK lockdown, from 23 to 31 March 2020, and were followed every week for up to roughly 16 weeks. Receptor amplification or capture employed 5' RACE. Sequencing was carried out with a NextSeq 500. In the TCR library protocol, unique molecular identifiers were attached to individual cDNA molecules to correct for PCR bias and sequencing error. Sequencing covered both TCR alpha and beta chains, and within each sample the abundances of alpha and beta sequences were tightly co-correlated. From the authors' description of their analysis: Decombinator V4 was used to perform V gene, J gene and CDR3 annotation of TCR sequences. Expanded TCRs were defined as changing significantly between any two time points under a Poisson model with p below 0.0001. TCR abundances were normalised to the total number of TCRs sequenced per sample and were expressed as counts per million. TRAV1-2 paired with TRAJ12, TRAJ20 or TRAJ33 defined MAIT TCRs, while TRAV10 paired with TRAJ18 defined iNKT TCRs. VDJdb, accessed 1 November 2021, was searched for CMV, EBV and SARS-CoV-2 annotated TCRs, excluding TCRs annotated for multiple antigens. TCRdb took the public reads, trimmed them with fastp at Q25, ran MiXCR for clone calling and kept in-frame beta chains. Duplicate CDR3 protein sequences are folded into a single record with the most common DNA and genes. TCRdb, rather than the study authors, made the V and J calls. A total of 50,000 to 70,000 distinct CDR3 sequences appear in this sample, about 10% of them only once. The top ten constitute 8% to 9% of the sample.

The specimen was whole blood. This receptor was taken from an adult who was a healthcare worker with PCR-confirmed SARS-CoV-2 infection or an uninfected control (not recorded which). The chain couples TRBV29-1 to TRBJ2-3, with no D gene named confidently. The CDR3 reads as follows: CSVYSSSQQNTQYF. The DNA is TGCAGCGTTTACTCCAGCAGCCAGCAAAATACGCAGTATTTT.